This T cell receptor beta chain was obtained from a study of cytomegalovirus exposure and HLA in healthy donors. Broader study findings: Subsequent analysis of the roughly 120 validation repertoires found a tendency for first-cohort TCR clusters to co-occur. Altogether, around 160 TCR beta chains were recorded as cytomegalovirus-associated. In vitro, three CMV-associated chains proved specific for CMV antigens.

Regarding this clone: Antigen: not known.

Method: immunoSEQ multiplex PCR; TCRdb's copy keeps in-frame clones and lacks some. Here the sample spans some 130,000 clones, roughly 79% being singletons. The length of the CDR3 is 14 residues. Between the trimmed V and J ends, which lost 5 bases and 0 bases, there was a span of 10 bases. Germline-derived CDR1 and CDR2 are MNHEY and SMNVEV (reference sequence). Sequencing was performed on PBMCs. The sequence came from a man aged 30 to 39 in good health and CMV-seropositive. V and J are TRBV27 and TRBJ1-2; D is undetermined. The CDR3 nucleotides are TGTGCCAGCAGTGCCCACAGTACTAACTATGGCTACACCTTC. This gives the protein CASSAHSTNYGYTF.